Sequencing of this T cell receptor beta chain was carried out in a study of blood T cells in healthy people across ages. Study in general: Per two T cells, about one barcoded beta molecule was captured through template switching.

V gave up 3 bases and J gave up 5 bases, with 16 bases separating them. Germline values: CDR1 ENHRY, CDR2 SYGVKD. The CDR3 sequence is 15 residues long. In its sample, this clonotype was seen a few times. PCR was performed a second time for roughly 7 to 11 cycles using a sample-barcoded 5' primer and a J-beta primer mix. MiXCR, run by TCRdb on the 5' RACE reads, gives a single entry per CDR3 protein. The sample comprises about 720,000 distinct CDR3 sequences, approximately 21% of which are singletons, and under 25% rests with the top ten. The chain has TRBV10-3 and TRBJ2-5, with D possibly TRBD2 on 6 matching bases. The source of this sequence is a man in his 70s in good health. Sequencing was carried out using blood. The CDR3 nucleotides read TGTGCCATCAGTGAAGGTCCTCCGGAGGGGGAGACCCAGTACTTC. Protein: CAISEGPPEGETQYF.